Below, 27 T cell receptor beta chains from the same sample are listed, as sequenced in a study of OX40 agonist ivuxolimab in advanced cancers. Libraries were built with the immunoSEQ multiplex PCR assay. TCRdb carries this immuneACCESS record with in-frame sequences only. Its versions omit some clonotypes, under half of them owing to an unresolved V gene in the studies checked, with the rest unexplained. In all, the sample holds more than 20,000 clones, and approximately 80% of those were seen once. The ten largest clones capture about 35% of the sample. The sequences come from CD4+ or CD8+ T cells sorted from blood, collected in a trial of the OX40 agonist ivuxolimab. These receptors all come from an adult with an advanced solid tumor such as melanoma, head and neck, liver or kidney cancer.

The V and J genes are TRBV5-1 and TRBJ2-1; 12 bases align to TRBD2. Germline CDR1 reads SGHRS; CDR2 reads YFSETQ. The CDR3 spans 24 residues. Trimming at V came to 4 bases and at J to 6 bases, leaving 32 bases not matched to a gene. The CDR3 DNA is TGCGCCAGCAGCACCTGGCAGACAGGTTACCGACTAGCGGGAGATACTACGGCATTCAATGAGCAGTTCTTC. It translates to CASSTWQTGYRLAGDTTAFNEQFF.

The chain recombines TRBV21-1 with TRBJ2-3; the D segment call TRBD2 is taken from the table without a DNA check. TRBV21-1 is a pseudogene locus. The CDR3 extends over 15 amino acids. CDR3 residues: CASSKPTGLTDTQYF. The CDR3 region has the DNA TGTGCCAGCAGCAAACCGACCGGACTGACAGATACGCAGTATTTT.

This clone occurred once. J is TRBJ2-7 and V is TRBV6-5; 7 bases are a match to TRBD1. Germline values: CDR1 MNHEY, CDR2 SVGAGI. Germline trimming cut 6 bases from V and 5 bases from J; bases unmatched to any gene: 7. CDR3 length: 13 amino acids. CDR3 coding DNA: TGTGCCAGCAGCACGGGACAGAACAACGAGCAGTACTTC. As protein: CASSTGQNNEQYF.

This chain links TRBV15 with TRBJ2-5; a weak D match, TRBD2 (6 bases). The V end lost 5 bases, the J end lost 1 base, and 17 bases lay between the germline ends. CDR3 length: 16 amino acids. CDR1 is LNHNV and CDR2 is YYDKDF in the germline V gene (reference sequence). CDR3 DNA: TGTGCCACCAGCCCTCACGCGGGACGCCTCCAAGAGACCCAGTACTTC. It translates to CATSPHAGRLQETQYF. The entire variable domain, with the rest obtained from reference TRBV15 and TRBJ2-5, is as follows: DAMVIQNPRYQVTQFGKPVTLSCSQTLNHNVMYWYQQKSSQAPKLLFHYYDKDFNNEADTPDNFQSRRPNTSFCFLDIRSPGLGDTAMYLCATSPHAGRLQETQYFGPGTRLLVL.

Only a few counts were recorded for this clone. The chain has TRBV19 and TRBJ1-5; D not resolved. This CDR3 comprises 13 residues. Trimming pared 3 bases from V and 1 base from J, leaving 4 bases between. Germline V gene lookup returns CDR1 LNHDA and CDR2 SQIVND (reference sequence). CDR3 residues: CASSIESNQPQHF. CDR3 bases: TGTGCCAGTAGTATTGAGAGCAATCAGCCCCAGCATTTT.

This clone was seen more than once but under ten times. V usage is TRBV13 and J usage is TRBJ1-6; D ambiguous. Germline lookup yields CDR1 PRHDT and CDR2 FYEKMQ (reference sequence). CDR3 size: 12 residues. Trimming pared 2 bases from V and 5 bases from J, leaving 1 base between. The CDR3 protein is CASSLNNSPLHF. DNA for the CDR3: TGTGCCAGCAGCTTAAATAATTCACCCCTCCACTTT.

The chain uses TRBV4-1 and TRBJ1-4; D not certain. Germline V gene data show CDR1 as MGHRA and CDR2 as YSYEKL. Trimming took off 4 bases at V and 3 bases at J, with 6 bases between the two ends. The CDR3 is 13 amino acids. This chain's CDR3 is CASSPTPNEKLFF. The CDR3 DNA follows: TGCGCCAGCAGCCCCACCCCTAATGAAAAACTGTTTTTT.

The genes are TRBV6-5 and TRBJ2-7; D remains ambiguous. This CDR3 has 15 amino acids. V was clipped by 6 bases and J by 0 bases, with 15 bases between them. The germline gives CDR1 MNHEY, CDR2 SVGAGI. CDR3 coding DNA: TGTGCCAGCAGCACCCCGACTTCCGCCTCCTACGAGCAGTACTTC. Protein sequence: CASSTPTSASYEQYF.

The CDR3, as DNA: TGTGCCAGCAGTTTCGTGTTGGACCAAAATGAGCAGTTCTTC. Its translation: CASSFVLDQNEQFF. V usage is TRBV28 and J usage is TRBJ2-1; no clear D. The length of the CDR3 is 14 residues. Trimming shortened V by 3 bases and J by 7 bases, and 13 bases separated the two germline ends. The germline V gene has CDR1 MDHEN and CDR2 SYDVKM.

This clone was detected only a few times. J is TRBJ1-2 and V is TRBV6-6, with D perhaps matching TRBD1 (5 bases). The CDR3 is 16 amino acids. In germline, CDR1 is MNHNY, CDR2 SVGAGI (reference sequence). The CDR3 loop reads CASQNLGGISNYGYTF. In DNA form, the CDR3 reads TGTGCTAGCCAAAACCTGGGGGGTATATCGAACTATGGCTACACCTTC.

The CDR3 region has the DNA TGTGCCAGCTCACCCGACAGCCGCACTGAAGCTTTCTTT. Its translation is CASSPDSRTEAFF. This chain joins TRBV18 and TRBJ1-1; D possibly corresponds to TRBD1 (5 bases). This CDR3 region has 13 residues. Germline V gene lookup returns CDR1 KGHSH and CDR2 LQKENI. V was shortened by 3 bases and J by 4 bases, with 9 bases between the two germline ends.

The gene calls are TRBV7-6 and TRBJ2-1, with 11 bases aligning to TRBD2. The CDR3 runs to 15 residues. The V gene's germline CDR1 is SGHVS and CDR2 FNYEAQ. V was pared by 7 bases and J by 3 bases, with 5 bases of the junction left unmatched. Written as DNA, the CDR3 is TGTGCCAGCACATTGACTAGCGGGATCTACAATGAGCAGTTCTTC. Amino acid sequence: CASTLTSGIYNEQFF.

The genes are TRBV11-2 and TRBJ2-3, with 10 nucleotides matching TRBD2. Germline V lookup: CDR1 SGHAT, CDR2 FQNNGV. Trimming at V came to 5 bases and at J to 2 bases, leaving 4 bases not matched to a gene. This CDR3 has 15 residues. The CDR3, as DNA: TGTGCCAGCAGCCTAGCGGGAGAGTACACAGATACGCAGTATTTT. It codes for CASSLAGEYTDTQYF. Drawing the rest from reference TRBV11-2 and TRBJ2-3, the complete variable domain is EAGVAQSPRYKIIEKRQSVAFWCNPISGHATLYWYQQILGQGPKLLIQFQNNGVVDDSQLPKDRFSAERLKGVDSTLKIQPAKLEDSAVYLCASSLAGEYTDTQYFGPGTRLTVL.

This chain links TRBV7-6 with TRBJ2-2, with D possibly being TRBD1 or TRBD2 (6 bases each). Germline CDR1 and CDR2: SGHVS and FNYEAQ. CDR3 length: 15 amino acids. V dropped 1 base and J dropped 5 bases, with 11 bases sitting between them. Here the CDR3 DNA reads TGTGCCAGCAGCTTAGTACAGGGAGGAACCGGGGAGCTGTTTTTT. It translates to CASSLVQGGTGELFF.

CDR3 sequence reads: CASSFSLAGFSTQYF. The DNA of the CDR3 is TGTGCCAGCAGCTTCAGTCTAGCCGGCTTCTCAACGCAGTATTTT. The V and J genes are TRBV5-4 and TRBJ2-3, with D possibly being TRBD2 (5 bases). This CDR3 region has 15 residues. From germline, CDR1 is SGHNT and CDR2 YYREEE (reference sequence). Trimming took 2 bases from V and 9 from J, leaving 19 bases between them.

The rearrangement joins TRBV11-2 to TRBJ2-5; D unresolved. The germline gives CDR1 SGHAT, CDR2 FQNNGV. V lost 1 base to trimming and J lost 2 bases, with 5 bases between them. This CDR3 comprises 13 residues. This CDR3 is CASSLGVQETQYF. The DNA of the CDR3 is TGTGCCAGCAGCTTAGGTGTACAAGAGACCCAGTACTTC.

V gene TRBV19 combines with J gene TRBJ1-2, with D hard to call. The CDR3 spans 12 residues. Germline V lookup: CDR1 LNHDA, CDR2 SQIVND (reference sequence). V was pared by 2 bases and J by 6 bases, with 7 bases between. CDR3 bases: TGTGCCAGTAGTATACGGGAGGATGGCTACACCTTC. It codes for CASSIREDGYTF.

This sequence joins TRBV19 and TRBJ2-5, with no clear D. The CDR3 extends over 11 amino acids. Germline loops: CDR1 LNHDA, CDR2 SQIVND (reference sequence). Trimming removed 4 bases at V and 4 bases at J, with 4 bases between. The CDR3 DNA reads as TGTGCCAGTAGTACGGGAGAGACCCAGTACTTC. Translation gives CASSTGETQYF.

The chain has TRBV7-5 and TRBJ2-3; the table's D call of TRBD2 was not tested on the DNA. TRBV7-5 is a documented pseudogene. This CDR3 region has 16 residues. As DNA, the CDR3 is TGTGCCAGCAGCTTAGAGTTTAGCGGGAGCCCGTATACGCAGTATTTT. Protein product: CASSLEFSGSPYTQYF.

The chain couples TRBV27 to TRBJ1-4; no definite D call. Germline V gives CDR1 MNHEY, CDR2 SMNVEV (reference sequence). The V end was cut by 4 bases, the J end by 4 bases, with 10 bases between. The CDR3 extends over 14 amino acids. CDR3: CASSWSGVNEKLFF. CDR3 in DNA: TGTGCCAGCAGTTGGTCCGGAGTTAATGAAAAACTGTTTTTT.

The genes are TRBV5-4 and TRBJ2-1; 8 bases are shared with TRBD2. The length of the CDR3 is 18 residues. V was clipped by 4 bases and J by 1 base; unmatched bases: 13. CDR1 and CDR2 from the germline V gene are SGHNT and YYREEE (reference sequence). The CDR3 is CASSPGGRLRASYNEQFF. The CDR3, as DNA: TGTGCCAGCAGCCCGGGGGGGAGACTTAGGGCGTCCTACAATGAGCAGTTCTTC.

The chain links TRBV5-1 to TRBJ2-1; D might be TRBD2 (5 bases). The CDR3 runs to 16 residues. Looked up from germline, CDR1 is SGHRS and CDR2 is YFSETQ. Trimming took 0 bases from V and 6 from J, leaving 16 bases between them. The CDR3 coding sequence is TGCGCCAGCAGCTTGGTTCGGGGTCTGGGCCCCAATGAGCAGTTCTTC. The encoded protein is CASSLVRGLGPNEQFF. The full variable domain, rest sourced from reference TRBV5-1 and TRBJ2-1, is KAGVTQTPRYLIKTRGQQVTLSCSPISGHRSVSWYQQTPGQGLQFLFEYFSETQRNKGNFPGRFSGRQFSNSRSEMNVSTLELGDSALYLCASSLVRGLGPNEQFFGPGTRLTVL.

V and J are TRBV14 and TRBJ2-7, with D possibly TRBD2 on 6 matching bases. The V end lost 4 bases, the J end lost 2 bases, and 21 bases lay between the germline ends. CDR3 length: 17 residues. Germline values: CDR1 SGHDN, CDR2 FVKESK. CDR3 in DNA: TGTGCCAGCAGCCCCCTAGGAGGAGGGAACTTAGCCTACGAGCAGTACTTC. Encoded protein: CASSPLGGGNLAYEQYF.

The V and J genes are TRBV5-4 and TRBJ1-1, with D unclear. This CDR3 has 14 residues. The V and J ends lost 2 bases and 3 bases respectively, with 11 bases between them. From germline, CDR1 is SGHNT and CDR2 YYREEE (reference sequence). The CDR3 region has the DNA TGTGCCAGCAGCTTTCGAGGGTGGGACACTGAAGCTTTCTTT. It yields the protein CASSFRGWDTEAFF. Full variable domain (remainder filled in from reference TRBV5-4 and TRBJ1-1): ETGVTQSPTHLIKTRGQQVTLRCSSQSGHNTVSWYQQALGQGPQFIFQYYREEENGRGNFPPRFSGLQFPNYSSELNVNALELDDSALYLCASSFRGWDTEAFFGQGTRLTVV.

The V gene is TRBV28, the J gene TRBJ2-7; D remains unclear. This CDR3 is built from 12 residues. Germline V gene data show CDR1 as MDHEN and CDR2 as SYDVKM. V lost 4 bases to trimming and J lost 0 bases, with 4 bases between them. CDR3 nucleotide sequence: TGTGCCAGCAGTTCCAGCTCCTACGAGCAGTACTTC. Its translation: CASSSSSYEQYF.

This chain joins TRBV7-3 and TRBJ1-5, with 9 bases fitting TRBD1. This CDR3 is built from 15 residues. With 2 bases clipped from V and 7 bases from J, the junction kept 6 bases outside the gene matches. The germline CDR1 and CDR2 sequences are SGHTA and FQGTGA. CDR3 in DNA: TGTGCCAGCAGCTTAGGGACAGGGTTTCGGCAGCCCCAGCATTTT. Protein: CASSLGTGFRQPQHF.

The chain carries TRBV2 and TRBJ1-4; no reliable D call. The CDR3 extends over 14 amino acids. V lost 6 bases and J 8 bases, leaving 16 bases between the germline ends. Germline CDR1 is SNHLY and CDR2 is FYNNEI. CDR3 sequence reads: CASRGGLRQEKLFF. The CDR3 DNA sequence: TGTGCCAGCAGGGGTGGGCTAAGGCAGGAAAAACTGTTTTTT.